The 17 T cell receptor beta chains in this list originate from one sample, sequenced in a study of cytomegalovirus exposure and HLA in healthy donors. PCR primers comprised 60 Vbeta and 13 Jbeta primers. The assay was immunoSEQ multiplex PCR, and TCRdb's table has in-frame clones only and misses some. The sample consists of some 150,000 clones, 70% to 85% of them appearing once. The sequenced sample was PBMCs. Receptor source: a woman aged 40 to 50 in good health and CMV-seronegative.

This clone was seen only a few times. The CDR3 nucleotides are TGTGCCAGCAGCACCTTAGACAAAACGAATGAGCAGTTCTTC. It codes for CASSTLDKTNEQFF. V usage is TRBV11-3 and J usage is TRBJ2-1, with D uncertain. There are 14 residues in the CDR3. Germline assignment: CDR1 SGHNT and CDR2 YENEEA. Deletions cut 5 bases from V and 7 bases from J, with 15 bases between.

The chain has TRBV7-3 and TRBJ2-3; D might be TRBD2 (7 bases). Germline assignment: CDR1 SGHTA and CDR2 FQGTGA. With 0 bases removed from V and 3 bases from J, the gap between germline ends came to 10 bases. This CDR3 has 15 amino acids. As DNA, the CDR3 is TGTGCCAGCAGCTTAACGGGAGGGGGTACAGATACGCAGTATTTT. Protein product: CASSLTGGGTDTQYF.

The genes are TRBV2 and TRBJ1-2; D is unresolved. Germline assignment: CDR1 SNHLY and CDR2 FYNNEI. Trimming took off 11 bases at V and 8 bases at J, with 12 bases between the two ends. The CDR3 contains 10 residues. The CDR3 here is CASKIGGYTF. In DNA, the CDR3 is TGTGCCTCGAAGATCGGGGGCTACACCTTC.

The genes are TRBV5-6 and TRBJ2-7; 8 nucleotides agree with TRBD1. The CDR3 extends over 19 amino acids. Looked up from germline, CDR1 is SGHDT and CDR2 is YYEEEE. J was trimmed by 2 bases and V by 4 bases; bases with no gene match: 20. CDR3 loop: CASSPPIWRTGILTYEQYF. The CDR3 coding sequence is TGTGCCAGCAGCCCCCCAATTTGGAGGACAGGGATTCTTACCTACGAGCAGTACTTC.

There are a few counts of this clone. The gene calls are TRBV11-2 and TRBJ2-7, with D possibly matching TRBD2 (6 bases). The CDR3 is 15 amino acids. The V gene's germline CDR1 is SGHAT and CDR2 FQNNGV. The V end was cut by 1 base, the J end by 3 bases, with 13 bases between. The CDR3 sequence: CASSLVAGPRYEQYF. Here the CDR3 DNA reads TGTGCCAGCAGCTTAGTGGCGGGGCCGCGCTACGAGCAGTACTTC.

This clone was seen a single time. The chain employs TRBV7-2 and TRBJ1-5, with unresolved D. Germline CDR1 reads SGHTA; CDR2 reads FQGNSA. Trimming stripped 7 bases from V and 6 bases from J, with 10 bases between. The CDR3 length is 12 residues. In DNA, the CDR3 is TGTGCCAGCACCGGTCGAGGTCAGCCCCAGCATTTT. This sequence encodes CASTGRGQPQHF.

The CDR3 sequence is CASSASTMGGYEQYF. DNA for the CDR3: TGTGCCAGCAGCGCGTCAACCATGGGGGGATACGAGCAGTACTTC. The chain carries TRBV5-6 and TRBJ2-7; tentatively, D is TRBD2 (6 bases). The CDR3 is 15 residues long. Trimming took 4 bases from V and 4 from J, leaving 18 bases between them. Per germline, CDR1 SGHDT and CDR2 YYEEEE.

This chain links TRBV27 with TRBJ2-1; 11 positions match TRBD2. Germline V gives CDR1 MNHEY, CDR2 SMNVEV (reference sequence). This CDR3 region has 16 residues. The trim removed 3 bases at V and 7 bases at J, leaving 8 bases unmatched. The CDR3 DNA follows: TGTGCCAGCAGTTTGTTGCTAGCGGGAGGTGGTAATGAGCAGTTCTTC. It yields the protein CASSLLLAGGGNEQFF.

The CDR3 sequence: CASSLTIRTLRGRYEQFF. CDR3 DNA: TGTGCCAGCAGCTTAACAATAAGAACTCTTAGGGGGCGTTATGAGCAGTTCTTC. The gene calls are TRBV5-5 and TRBJ2-1; 7 positions agree with TRBD1. Losses at the gene ends were 2 bases for V and 8 bases for J; bases not matched to a gene: 19. CDR1 and CDR2 from the germline V gene are SGHKS and YYEKEE (reference sequence). The CDR3 has 18 residues.

The chain is built from TRBV4-3 and TRBJ2-2, with D unclear. This CDR3 has 14 residues. Germline V gives CDR1 LGHNA, CDR2 YSLEER. V lost 4 bases and J lost 2, with 8 bases in between. CDR3 in DNA: TGCGCCAGCAGCCTAGCAGCAAACACCGGGGAGCTGTTTTTT. Residues: CASSLAANTGELFF.

Only a few counts were recorded for this clone. This rearrangement joins TRBV2 to TRBJ2-4; D is ambiguous. This CDR3 comprises 13 residues. Trimming pared 8 bases from V and 3 bases from J, leaving 11 bases between. CDR1 is SNHLY, CDR2 FYNNEI, per germline. CDR3: CASQIPDKNIQYF. CDR3 sequence (DNA): TGTGCCAGCCAGATTCCCGACAAAAACATTCAGTACTTC.

The chain is built from TRBV10-3 and TRBJ2-1; 8 bases line up with TRBD2. This CDR3 is built from 15 residues. Germline V gives CDR1 ENHRY, CDR2 SYGVKD. V shed 7 bases and J 3 bases; nucleotides not matched to a gene: 8. The DNA of the CDR3 is TGTGCCATCAAAAGCAAGCGGGAGCGCTACAATGAGCAGTTCTTC. Translation gives CAIKSKRERYNEQFF.

J is TRBJ2-1 and V is TRBV11-2, with 7 positions matching TRBD1. Trimming cost V 4 bases and J 8 bases; bases outside gene matches: 8. CDR1 SGHAT and CDR2 FQNNGV come from the germline V gene. The CDR3 is made up of 14 amino acids. The CDR3: CASSSYVTGDEQFF. The CDR3, as DNA: TGTGCCAGCAGCTCCTACGTAACAGGGGATGAGCAGTTCTTC.

V and J are TRBV28 and TRBJ2-3; TRBD1 is a possible D gene (6 bases). This CDR3 contains 15 residues. V was pared by 2 bases and J by 3 bases, with 12 bases between. CDR1 and CDR2 from the germline V gene are MDHEN and SYDVKM. The CDR3 coding sequence is TGTGCCAGCAGTTTAATGGGGGCAGTTACAGATACGCAGTATTTT. The encoded protein is CASSLMGAVTDTQYF.

This clone was seen a few times. The rearrangement links TRBV25-1 to TRBJ1-1; possible D gene TRBD1, 6 bases. The germline CDR1 and CDR2 sequences are MGHDK and SYGVNS. V lost 7 bases to trimming and J lost 0 bases, with 12 bases between them. The CDR3 is 14 residues long. The CDR3 loop is CASTKTGMNTEAFF. In DNA, the CDR3 is TGTGCCAGCACTAAGACAGGAATGAACACTGAAGCTTTCTTT. The whole variable domain, remainder taken from reference TRBV25-1 and TRBJ1-1, is EADIYQTPRYLVIGTGKKITLECSQTMGHDKMYWYQQDPGMELHLIHYSYGVNSTEKGDLSSESTVSRIRTEHFPLTLESARPSHTSQYLCASTKTGMNTEAFFGQGTRLTVV.

J is TRBJ1-2 and V is TRBV9; D perhaps matches TRBD1 (5 bases). Trimming removed 4 bases from V and 2 bases from J, with 15 bases in between. This CDR3 spans 15 amino acids. The germline gives CDR1 SGDLS, CDR2 YYNGEE. The CDR3 DNA reads as TGTGCCAGCAGCCCCCGACAGCGTCTCAACTATGGCTACACCTTC. Protein sequence: CASSPRQRLNYGYTF.

The V and J genes are TRBV4-3 and TRBJ2-3; the match to TRBD2 covers 9 bases. Trimming took 0 bases from V and 5 from J; bases not matched to a gene: 15. This CDR3 has 19 amino acids. The V gene's germline CDR1 is LGHNA and CDR2 YSLEER. The CDR3 nucleotides read TGCGCCAGCAGCCAAGATGGTCCGGGCGGGAGGGGTAACGGAGATACGCAGTATTTT. Residues: CASSQDGPGGRGNGDTQYF.